This TCR beta chain comes out of a study of T-cell memory formation after mild COVID-19 (dated by TCRdb to about 2021). Background on the whole study: Most TCR sequence clusters were specific to one of the two donors. Longitudinal TCRalpha and TCRbeta repertoire sequencing tracked T-cell clones expanding and contracting after mild COVID-19 in two donors. The cohort was made up of two young adult volunteers, one female and one male, who were previously healthy. Findings and caveats that apply to the study as a whole: Some responding clones were found in pre-infection memory, which suggests that pre-existing cross-reactive memory T cells took part in the SARS-CoV-2 response. Contracting CD4+ clones turned up mainly in the CM and EM memory subsets, whereas EMRA was where CD8+ clones were enriched. Clones contracting from day 15 to 85 had balanced CD4/CD8 phenotypes, while a second wave expanding from day 15 to 37 was biased towards CD4+. SARS-CoV-2 specificity of the second-wave clones peaking on day 37 was not confirmed. The study covered only a couple of mild cases, and larger cohorts including severe cases with pre-infection samples were considered necessary.

The sample holds a few counts of this clonotype. Its antigen specificity is not known. Per-base quality was not reported, and no clone a single base away is much larger than it. Ficoll-Paque density gradient centrifugation was the method used to isolate PBMCs. Spanning cysteine to phenylalanine, the CDR3 consists of 16 amino acids. Of all the DNA, just the CDR3 is kept, 48 bases in frame from base 1. Looking up the germline V gene yields CDR1 LGHNA and CDR2 YNFKEQ. The V and J ends are trimmed by 0 bases and 3 bases, leaving 14 bases between them. Sequencer: Illumina NovaSeq 6000. Using 5'RACE with constant-segment primers, TCRalpha and TCRbeta cDNA libraries were constructed, with sample barcodes and unique molecular identifiers added in the process. RNA was extracted from every sample with Trizol reagent. Amplification of the libraries took two PCR steps, and the second step added a second sample barcode plus Illumina TruSeq adapters. Libraries were sequenced on an Illumina NovaSeq with 2 x 150 bp paired-end reads. As for the original processing: With migec v1.2.7, reads were demultiplexed and then collapsed into UMI-guided consensus sequences. Using mixcr v2.1.11, UMI consensuses were aligned to TRA and TRB V and J templates and then assembled into clonotypes. Clonotypes were classified as expanded or contracted when called significant by both edgeR and NoisET, with noise models trained on biological replicates. For edgeR calls, a false discovery rate-adjusted p below 0.01 and a log2 fold-change threshold of 1 were applied. As an exploratory analysis of dynamics, max-normalized trajectories of the 1000 most abundant clonotypes were examined by PCA with hierarchical clustering. Separately sequenced CD4+ and CD8+ repertoires were used to assign a CD4 or CD8 phenotype to each responding clone. Clones were called with MiXCR by TCRdb after fastp trimmed the public reads at Q25, and only in-frame beta chains were retained. CDR3 protein duplicates are merged, each entry listing the most common genes and DNA. It is TCRdb's table, rather than the study itself, that gives the V and J calls and clone size. The sample includes hundreds of thousands of distinct CDR3 sequences, with approximately 15% observed a single time. The ten biggest clones cover 2.1% of the sample.

Recombination joined TRBV4-2 with TRBJ1-1; the D gene is perhaps TRBD1, from 5 matching bases. The clonotype comes from an adult woman who had mild COVID-19 (a few samples of this study predate the infection). The sample titles of this study are shuffled in the database, so cell type and time point are left out; the donor was told from shared clones. Source material: PBMCs or a T cell subset sorted from them (not recorded which). The CDR3 in this case is CASSQDTGRVDTEAFF. The nucleotides are TGTGCCAGCAGCCAAGATACCGGCAGGGTCGACACTGAAGCTTTCTTT.